The TCR beta chain under discussion was sequenced for a study of OX40 agonist ivuxolimab in advanced cancers. Clones were read by immunoSEQ multiplex PCR, and TCRdb kept only the in-frame ones, dropping some. The sample lists approximately 110,000 clones; just under 95% were seen once. This specimen was CD4+ or CD8+ T cells sorted from blood, taken in a trial of the OX40 agonist ivuxolimab. The receptor was isolated from an adult with an advanced solid tumor such as melanoma, head and neck, liver or kidney cancer.

CDR3 DNA: TGTGCCAGCAGCTTAGCACAGGGGCGCCCCACAGATACGCAGTATTTT. Its translation is CASSLAQGRPTDTQYF. The rearrangement links TRBV11-2 to TRBJ2-3, with TRBD1 matching over 7 bases. The CDR3 extends over 16 amino acids. The germline gives CDR1 SGHAT, CDR2 FQNNGV. V shed 1 base, J shed 2 bases, and the junction held 6 bases outside the gene matches.